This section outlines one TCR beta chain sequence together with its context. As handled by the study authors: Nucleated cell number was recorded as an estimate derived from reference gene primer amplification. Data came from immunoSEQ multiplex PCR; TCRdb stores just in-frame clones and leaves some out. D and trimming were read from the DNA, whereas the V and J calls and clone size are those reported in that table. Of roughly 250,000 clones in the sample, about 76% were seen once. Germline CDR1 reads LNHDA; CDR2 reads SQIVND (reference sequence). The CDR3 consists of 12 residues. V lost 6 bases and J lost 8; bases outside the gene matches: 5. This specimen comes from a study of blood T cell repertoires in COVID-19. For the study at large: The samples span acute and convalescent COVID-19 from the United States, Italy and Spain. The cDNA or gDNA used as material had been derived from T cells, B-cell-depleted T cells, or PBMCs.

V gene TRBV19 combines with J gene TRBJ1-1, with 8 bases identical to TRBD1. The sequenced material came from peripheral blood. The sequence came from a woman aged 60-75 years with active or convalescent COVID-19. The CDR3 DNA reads TGTGCCAGTAGAGAAAGACAGGGGGAAGCTTTCTTT. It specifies CASRERQGEAFF.